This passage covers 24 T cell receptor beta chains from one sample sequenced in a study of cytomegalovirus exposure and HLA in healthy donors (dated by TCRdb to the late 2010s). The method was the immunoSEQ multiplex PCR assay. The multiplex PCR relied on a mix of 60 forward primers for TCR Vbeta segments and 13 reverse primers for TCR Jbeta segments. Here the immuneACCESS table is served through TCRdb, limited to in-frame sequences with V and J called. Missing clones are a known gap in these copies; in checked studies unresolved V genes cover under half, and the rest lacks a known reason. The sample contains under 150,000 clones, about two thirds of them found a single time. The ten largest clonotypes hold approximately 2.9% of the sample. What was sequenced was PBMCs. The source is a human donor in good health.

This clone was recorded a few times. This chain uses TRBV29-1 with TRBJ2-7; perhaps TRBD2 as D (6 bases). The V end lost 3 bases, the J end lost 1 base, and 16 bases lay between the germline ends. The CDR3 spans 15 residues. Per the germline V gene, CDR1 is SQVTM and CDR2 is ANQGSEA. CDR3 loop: CSVESLEGASYEQYF. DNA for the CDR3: TGCAGCGTTGAGAGTTTGGAGGGAGCGTCCTACGAGCAGTACTTC.

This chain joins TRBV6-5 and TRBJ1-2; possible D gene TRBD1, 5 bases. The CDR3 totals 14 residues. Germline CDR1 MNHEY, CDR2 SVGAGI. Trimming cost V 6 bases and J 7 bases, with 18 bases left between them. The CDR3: CASRYRQGSGGYTF. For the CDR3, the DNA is TGTGCCAGCAGATACCGGCAGGGTAGCGGTGGCTACACCTTC.

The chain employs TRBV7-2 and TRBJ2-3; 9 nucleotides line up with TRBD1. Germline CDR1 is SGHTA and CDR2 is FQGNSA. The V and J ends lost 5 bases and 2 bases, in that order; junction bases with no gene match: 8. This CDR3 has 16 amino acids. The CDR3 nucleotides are TGTGCCAGCAGCGATTCACAGGGGGCGATCACAGATACGCAGTATTTT. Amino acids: CASSDSQGAITDTQYF.

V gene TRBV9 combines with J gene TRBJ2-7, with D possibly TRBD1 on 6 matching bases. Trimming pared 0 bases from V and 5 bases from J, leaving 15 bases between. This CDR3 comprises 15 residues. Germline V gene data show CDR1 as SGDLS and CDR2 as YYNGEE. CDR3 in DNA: TGTGCCAGCAGCGTAGCTTTGGGGGCTCAGGACGAGCAGTACTTC. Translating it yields CASSVALGAQDEQYF.

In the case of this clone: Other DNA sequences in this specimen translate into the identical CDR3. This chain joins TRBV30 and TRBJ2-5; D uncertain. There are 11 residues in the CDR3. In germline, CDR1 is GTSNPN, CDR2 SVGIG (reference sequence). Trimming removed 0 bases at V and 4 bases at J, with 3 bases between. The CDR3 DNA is TGTGCCTGGAGTGTGAGAGAGACCCAGTACTTC. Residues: CAWSVRETQYF.

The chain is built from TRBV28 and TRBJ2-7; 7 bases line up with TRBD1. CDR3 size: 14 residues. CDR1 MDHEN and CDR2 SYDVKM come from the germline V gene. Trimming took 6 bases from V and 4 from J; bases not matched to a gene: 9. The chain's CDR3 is CASSPRDRLYEQYF. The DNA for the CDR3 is TGTGCCAGCAGCCCTAGGGACAGACTTTACGAGCAGTACTTC.

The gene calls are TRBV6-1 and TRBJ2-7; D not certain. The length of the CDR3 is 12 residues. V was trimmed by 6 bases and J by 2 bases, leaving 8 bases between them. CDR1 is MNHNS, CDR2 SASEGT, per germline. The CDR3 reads CASRDTAYEQYF. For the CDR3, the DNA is TGTGCCAGCAGAGACACCGCCTACGAGCAGTACTTC.

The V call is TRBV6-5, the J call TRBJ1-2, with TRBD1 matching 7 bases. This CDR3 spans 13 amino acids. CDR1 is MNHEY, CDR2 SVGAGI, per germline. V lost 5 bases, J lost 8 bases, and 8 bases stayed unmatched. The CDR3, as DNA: TGTGCCAGCAGTCCACAGGGGTTCACGGGCTACACCTTC. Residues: CASSPQGFTGYTF.

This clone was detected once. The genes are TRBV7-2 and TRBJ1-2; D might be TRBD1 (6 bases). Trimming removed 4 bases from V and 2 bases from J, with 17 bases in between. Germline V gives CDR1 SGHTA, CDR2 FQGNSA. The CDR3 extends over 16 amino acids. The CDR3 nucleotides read TGTGCCAGCAGCTCACTTTTACAGGGCCCCAACTATGGCTACACCTTC. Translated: CASSSLLQGPNYGYTF.

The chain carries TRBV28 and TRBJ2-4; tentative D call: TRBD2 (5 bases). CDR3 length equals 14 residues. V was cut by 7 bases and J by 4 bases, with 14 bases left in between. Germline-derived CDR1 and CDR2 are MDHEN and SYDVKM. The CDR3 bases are TGTGCCAGCAAAAATAACCCGGGGAAAAACATTCAGTACTTC. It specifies CASKNNPGKNIQYF.

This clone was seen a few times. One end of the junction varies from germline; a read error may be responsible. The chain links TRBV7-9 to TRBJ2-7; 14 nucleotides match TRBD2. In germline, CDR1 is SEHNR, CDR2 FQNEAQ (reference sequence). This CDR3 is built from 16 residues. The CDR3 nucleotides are TGTTCCAGCAGCTCAACCGGGACTAGCGGGAGATACGAGCAGTACTTC. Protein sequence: CSSSSTGTSGRYEQYF. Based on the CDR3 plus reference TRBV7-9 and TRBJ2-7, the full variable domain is DTGVSQNPRHKITKRGQNVTFRCDPISEHNRLYWYRQTLGQGPEFLTYFQNEAQLEKSRLLSDRFSAERPKGSFSTLEIQRTEQGDSAMYLCSSSSTGTSGRYEQYFGPGTRLTVT.

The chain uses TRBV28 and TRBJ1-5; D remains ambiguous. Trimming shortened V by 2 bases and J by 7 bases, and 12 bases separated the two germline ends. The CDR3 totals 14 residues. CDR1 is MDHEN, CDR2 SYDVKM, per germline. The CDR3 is CASSLRLLQQPQHF. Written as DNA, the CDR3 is TGTGCCAGCAGTTTACGTCTCCTTCAGCAGCCCCAGCATTTT.

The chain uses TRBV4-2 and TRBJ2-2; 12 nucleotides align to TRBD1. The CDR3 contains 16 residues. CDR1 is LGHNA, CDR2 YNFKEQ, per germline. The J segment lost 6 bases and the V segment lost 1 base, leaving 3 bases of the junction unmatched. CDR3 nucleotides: TGTGCCAGCAGCCAAGGGGGACAGGGGGCGGCCGGGGAGCTGTTTTTT. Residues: CASSQGGQGAAGELFF.

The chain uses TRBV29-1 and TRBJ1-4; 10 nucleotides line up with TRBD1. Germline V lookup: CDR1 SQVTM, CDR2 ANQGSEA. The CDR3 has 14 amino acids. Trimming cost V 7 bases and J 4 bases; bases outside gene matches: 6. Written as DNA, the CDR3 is TGCAGCGCCAGGACAGGGGGTTTTAATGAAAAACTGTTTTTT. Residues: CSARTGGFNEKLFF.

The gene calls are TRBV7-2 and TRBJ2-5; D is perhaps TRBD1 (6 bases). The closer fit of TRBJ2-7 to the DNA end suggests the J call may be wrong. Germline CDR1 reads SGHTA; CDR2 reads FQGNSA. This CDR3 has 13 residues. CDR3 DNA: TGTGCCAGCAGCACTCAAACAGGGCGCGAGCAGTACTTC. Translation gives CASSTQTGREQYF.

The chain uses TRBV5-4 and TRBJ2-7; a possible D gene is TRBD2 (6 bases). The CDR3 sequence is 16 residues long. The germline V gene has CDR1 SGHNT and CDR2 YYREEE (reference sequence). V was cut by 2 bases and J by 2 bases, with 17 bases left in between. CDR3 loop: CASSFGPEAGTYEQYF. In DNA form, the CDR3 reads TGTGCCAGCAGCTTCGGTCCAGAGGCGGGAACCTACGAGCAGTACTTC.

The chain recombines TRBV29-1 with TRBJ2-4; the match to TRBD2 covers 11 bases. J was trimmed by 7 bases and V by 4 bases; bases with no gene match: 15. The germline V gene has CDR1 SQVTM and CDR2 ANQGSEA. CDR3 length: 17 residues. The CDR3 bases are TGCAGCGTTGGGGACGGGACTAGCGGCCCAAGGGAGAACATTCAGTACTTC. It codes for CSVGDGTSGPRENIQYF.

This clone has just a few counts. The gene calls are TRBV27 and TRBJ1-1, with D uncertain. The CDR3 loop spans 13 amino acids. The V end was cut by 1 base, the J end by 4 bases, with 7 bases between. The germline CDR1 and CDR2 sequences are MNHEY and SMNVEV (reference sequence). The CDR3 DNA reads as TGTGCCAGCAGTTTATGGGCGGGCACTGAAGCTTTCTTT. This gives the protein CASSLWAGTEAFF.

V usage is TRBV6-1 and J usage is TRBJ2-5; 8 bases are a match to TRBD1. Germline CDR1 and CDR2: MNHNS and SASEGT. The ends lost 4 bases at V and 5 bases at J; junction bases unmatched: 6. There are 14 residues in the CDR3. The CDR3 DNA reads TGTGCCAGCAGTGTCGGGACAGGAGGGGAGACCCAGTACTTC. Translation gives CASSVGTGGETQYF.

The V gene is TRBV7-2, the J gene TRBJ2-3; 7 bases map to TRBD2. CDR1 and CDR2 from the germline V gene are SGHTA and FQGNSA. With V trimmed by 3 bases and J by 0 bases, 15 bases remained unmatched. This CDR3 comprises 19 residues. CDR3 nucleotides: TGTGCCAGCAGCTTGTCTGGGTCTAGCGGCTTAAGGAGCACAGATACGCAGTATTTT. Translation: CASSLSGSSGLRSTDTQYF.

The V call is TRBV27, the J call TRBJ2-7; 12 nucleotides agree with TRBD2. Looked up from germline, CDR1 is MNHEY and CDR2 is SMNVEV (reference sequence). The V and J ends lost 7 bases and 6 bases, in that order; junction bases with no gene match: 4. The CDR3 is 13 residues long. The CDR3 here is CASKGLAGREQYF. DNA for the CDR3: TGTGCCAGCAAAGGACTAGCGGGACGCGAGCAGTACTTC.

The CDR3 DNA sequence: TGTGCCAGCAGGCGAGCGGGAGTCATGGATGAGCAGTTCTTC. Translating it yields CASRRAGVMDEQFF. This sequence joins TRBV6-5 and TRBJ2-1, with 8 bases identical to TRBD2. Trimming cost V 6 bases and J 8 bases; bases outside gene matches: 9. CDR1 MNHEY and CDR2 SVGAGI come from the germline V gene. There are 14 residues in the CDR3.

The CDR3 DNA sequence: TGTGCCACCAAGTCAGGCGGGAGCACAGATACGCAGTATTTT. Translation gives CATKSGGSTDTQYF. The chain employs TRBV6-5 and TRBJ2-3, with D possibly being TRBD2 (5 bases). The CDR3 is 14 residues long. Trimming cost V 10 bases and J 0 bases, with 14 bases left between them. From germline, CDR1 is MNHEY and CDR2 SVGAGI.

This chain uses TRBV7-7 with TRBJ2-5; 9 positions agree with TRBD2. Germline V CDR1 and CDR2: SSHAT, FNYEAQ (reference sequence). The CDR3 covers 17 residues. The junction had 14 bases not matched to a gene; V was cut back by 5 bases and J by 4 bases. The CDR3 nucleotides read TGTGCCAGCAGCCCAAGGGCGGCGGGAGGGCCCCCAGAGACCCAGTACTTC. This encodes CASSPRAAGGPPETQYF.